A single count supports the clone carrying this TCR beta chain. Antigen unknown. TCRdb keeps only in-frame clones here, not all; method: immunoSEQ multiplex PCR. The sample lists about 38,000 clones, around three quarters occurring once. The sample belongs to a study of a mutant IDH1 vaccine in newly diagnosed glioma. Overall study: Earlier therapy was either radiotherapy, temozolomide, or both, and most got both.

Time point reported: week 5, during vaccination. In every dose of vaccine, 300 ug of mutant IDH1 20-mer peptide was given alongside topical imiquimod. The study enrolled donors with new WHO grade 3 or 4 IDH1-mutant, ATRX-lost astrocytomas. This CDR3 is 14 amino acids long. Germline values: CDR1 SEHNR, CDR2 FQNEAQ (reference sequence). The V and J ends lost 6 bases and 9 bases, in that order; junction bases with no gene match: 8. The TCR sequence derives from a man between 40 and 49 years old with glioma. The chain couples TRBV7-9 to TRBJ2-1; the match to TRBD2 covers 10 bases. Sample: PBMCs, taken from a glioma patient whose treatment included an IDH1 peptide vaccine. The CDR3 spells CASRASGSFGEQFF. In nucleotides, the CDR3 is TGTGCCAGCAGGGCTAGCGGGAGTTTTGGTGAGCAGTTCTTC.